The 30 T cell receptor beta chains given below trace back to one sample, sequenced in a study of blood T cell repertoires in COVID-19. The repertoire was sequenced with immunoSEQ multiplex PCR; TCRdb's copy has only in-frame clones and lacks some. Among under 200,000 clones, about 85% were seen once, and the ten largest hold 9.8%. Sequencing input: peripheral blood. These receptors came from a woman aged 80 or over with acute or convalescent COVID-19.

The genes are TRBV4-3 and TRBJ1-2; D is unclear. Trimming removed 0 bases from V and 4 bases from J, with 9 bases in between. The germline V gene has CDR1 LGHNA and CDR2 YSLEER. CDR3 length equals 14 residues. The CDR3 protein is CASSQDSRAYGYTF. CDR3 sequence (DNA): TGCGCCAGCAGCCAAGATTCACGAGCCTATGGCTACACCTTC.

The chain is built from TRBV5-4 and TRBJ2-4, with D possibly matching TRBD2 (6 bases). The V gene's germline CDR1 is SGHNT and CDR2 YYREEE (reference sequence). V shed 3 bases and J shed 8 bases, with 9 bases lying between them. The CDR3 consists of 12 residues. CDR3 amino acids: CASSWDWDIQYF. In nucleotides, the CDR3 is TGTGCCAGCAGCTGGGACTGGGACATTCAGTACTTC.

The chain has TRBV19 and TRBJ1-4; 9 bases fit TRBD1. Looked up from germline, CDR1 is LNHDA and CDR2 is SQIVND (reference sequence). Losses at the gene ends were 4 bases for V and 0 bases for J; bases not matched to a gene: 9. The CDR3 contains 18 residues. CDR3 sequence reads: CASSTGTGKIATNEKLFF. The DNA of the CDR3 is TGTGCCAGTAGTACGGGGACAGGGAAAATTGCAACTAATGAAAAACTGTTTTTT.

In this sample, this clone turned up a few times. This chain connects TRBV7-2 to TRBJ2-3; 12 nucleotides line up with TRBD2. The CDR3 is 14 residues long. CDR1 SGHTA and CDR2 FQGNSA come from the germline V gene. J was trimmed by 5 bases and V by 7 bases; bases with no gene match: 4. The CDR3 loop reads CASTPSGGGDTQYF. The CDR3 DNA follows: TGTGCCAGCACCCCTAGCGGGGGGGGAGATACGCAGTATTTT.

The V and J genes are TRBV5-1 and TRBJ2-7, with D possibly TRBD1 on 5 matching bases. The CDR3 length is 15 residues. Germline assignment: CDR1 SGHRS and CDR2 YFSETQ. V was pared by 0 bases and J by 1 base, with 11 bases between. The CDR3 region is CASSLEGRGSYEQYF. Here the CDR3 DNA reads TGCGCCAGCAGCTTGGAGGGGCGAGGATCCTACGAGCAGTACTTC.

The chain employs TRBV6-5 and TRBJ2-7; 8 nucleotides align to TRBD1. Unmatched junction bases numbered 4, after V lost 7 bases and J lost 5 bases. Per germline, CDR1 MNHEY and CDR2 SVGAGI. CDR3 length: 12 residues. The CDR3 DNA reads as TGTGCCAGCATATCAGGGGGCCACGAGCAGTACTTC. Protein product: CASISGGHEQYF.

V is TRBV7-9 and J is TRBJ2-3; 9 nucleotides align to TRBD1. CDR3 length equals 15 residues. The V segment lost 5 bases and the J segment 2 bases; nucleotides outside the gene matches: 5. CDR1 is SEHNR and CDR2 is FQNEAQ in the germline V gene (reference sequence). The DNA for the CDR3 is TGTGCCAGCAGCCCGGGACAGGGCCCCACAGATACGCAGTATTTT. The encoded protein is CASSPGQGPTDTQYF. Drawing the rest from reference TRBV7-9 and TRBJ2-3, the complete variable domain is DTGVSQNPRHKITKRGQNVTFRCDPISEHNRLYWYRQTLGQGPEFLTYFQNEAQLEKSRLLSDRFSAERPKGSFSTLEIQRTEQGDSAMYLCASSPGQGPTDTQYFGPGTRLTVL.

This clone has only a few counts. The same CDR3 also results from other DNA sequences found in this sample. V usage is TRBV6-5 and J usage is TRBJ1-1; weak D call: TRBD1 (6 bases). From germline, CDR1 is MNHEY and CDR2 SVGAGI. The V end was cut by 7 bases, the J end by 1 base, with 13 bases between. The CDR3 sequence is 14 residues long. CDR3 sequence reads: CASTPGQTNTEAFF. DNA for the CDR3: TGTGCCAGCACCCCCGGACAGACGAACACTGAAGCTTTCTTT.

Written as DNA, the CDR3 is TGTGCCAGTACTGGGACTTTCTACAATGAGCAGTTCTTC. Translating gives CASTGTFYNEQFF. V and J are TRBV19 and TRBJ2-1; possible D gene TRBD2, 6 bases. The V and J ends lost 7 bases and 3 bases respectively, with 10 bases between them. CDR1 is LNHDA and CDR2 is SQIVND in the germline V gene (reference sequence). The CDR3 contains 13 residues.

J is TRBJ2-1 and V is TRBV5-1; TRBD2 matches at 12 bases. The CDR3 is 13 amino acids. The V segment lost 6 bases and the J segment 8 bases; nucleotides outside the gene matches: 3. Per the germline V gene, CDR1 is SGHRS and CDR2 is YFSETQ. The CDR3 DNA sequence: TGCGCCAGCATGCTAGCGGGAGGGGATGAGCAGTTCTTC. Translating it yields CASMLAGGDEQFF.

This clone occurred a few times. The chain recombines TRBV28 with TRBJ1-2; D is possibly TRBD1 (6 bases). The length of the CDR3 is 12 residues. Germline CDR1 reads MDHEN; CDR2 reads SYDVKM. The V and J ends lost 6 bases and 5 bases respectively, with 10 bases between them. The CDR3 DNA sequence: TGTGCCAGCAGGGTTACAGGGTATGGCTACACCTTC. Translated: CASRVTGYGYTF.

This clone has only a few counts. The chain links TRBV19 to TRBJ2-1, with a tentative D call TRBD1 (6 bases). Germline V gene data show CDR1 as LNHDA and CDR2 as SQIVND (reference sequence). There are 15 residues in the CDR3. Trimming removed 10 bases from V and 5 bases from J, with 21 bases in between. CDR3 region: CATSTPTGIDNEQFF. CDR3 nucleotides: TGTGCCACCTCGACTCCAACAGGGATCGACAATGAGCAGTTCTTC.

The chain employs TRBV24-1 and TRBJ2-3, with D possibly being TRBD1 (5 bases). This CDR3 spans 13 amino acids. The germline V gene has CDR1 KGHDR and CDR2 SFDVKD. V lost 4 bases and J lost 5, with 9 bases in between. The chain's CDR3 is CATSESGQDTQYF. CDR3 nucleotide sequence: TGTGCCACCAGTGAGTCAGGGCAAGATACGCAGTATTTT.

This chain joins TRBV7-8 and TRBJ2-6; TRBD2 might be the D (6 bases). The germline gives CDR1 SGHVS, CDR2 FQNEAQ. V dropped 5 bases and J dropped 0 bases, with 14 bases sitting between them. The CDR3 length is 17 residues. The CDR3 DNA reads as TGTGCCAGCAGCGTCCGGGACTGGAACTCTGGGGCCAACGTCCTGACTTTC. Encoded protein: CASSVRDWNSGANVLTF.

CDR3 DNA sequence: TGTGCCAGTAGGGCCTCAGCGGGAGGGTCTTACGAGCAGTACTTC. Protein: CASRASAGGSYEQYF. The chain is built from TRBV19 and TRBJ2-7; TRBD2 matches at 10 bases. CDR1 is LNHDA and CDR2 is SQIVND in the germline V gene (reference sequence). The junction had 9 bases not matched to a gene; V was cut back by 6 bases and J by 4 bases. This CDR3 has 15 amino acids.

V is TRBV7-2 and J is TRBJ2-1; maybe TRBD2 (6 bases). Germline CDR1 SGHTA, CDR2 FQGNSA. The CDR3 extends over 14 amino acids. V lost 1 base and J lost 7, with 11 bases in between. Here the CDR3 DNA reads TGTGCCAGCAGCTTAGGAGAGCGGGTGAATGAGCAGTTCTTC. Its translation is CASSLGERVNEQFF.

The chain uses TRBV29-1 and TRBJ1-4, with unresolved D. With 6 bases removed from V and 7 bases from J, the gap between germline ends came to 15 bases. Germline V gives CDR1 SQVTM, CDR2 ANQGSEA. This CDR3 contains 13 residues. CDR3 DNA sequence: TGCAGCGTCGCGGATGCAAACCGTGAAAAACTGTTTTTT. It specifies CSVADANREKLFF.

The chain couples TRBV4-1 to TRBJ2-7, with D unresolved. The CDR3 runs 15 residues. V lost 0 bases and J 0 bases, leaving 9 bases between the germline ends. The germline V gene has CDR1 MGHRA and CDR2 YSYEKL. Here the CDR3 reads CASSQDRLSSYEQYF. The CDR3 DNA reads TGCGCCAGCAGCCAAGATCGCCTCAGCTCCTACGAGCAGTACTTC.

This chain joins TRBV12-3 or TRBV12-4 and TRBJ1-2, with TRBD1 as a possible D gene (5 bases). This CDR3 comprises 12 residues. The V end was cut by 6 bases, the J end by 4 bases, with 9 bases between. The CDR3 DNA sequence: TGTGCCAGCAGCCCGGGGGGCTATGGCTACACCTTC. Translation gives CASSPGGYGYTF.

The chain recombines TRBV4-2 with TRBJ2-1; possibly TRBD1 for D (6 bases). Trimming stripped 1 base from V and 8 bases from J, with 9 bases between. The CDR3 runs to 13 residues. Germline V gene data show CDR1 as LGHNA and CDR2 as YNFKEQ. The chain's CDR3 is CASSQVQGDEQFF. Here the CDR3 DNA reads TGTGCCAGCAGCCAAGTACAGGGAGATGAGCAGTTCTTC.

The rearrangement joins TRBV3-1 (or the pseudogene TRBV3-2) to TRBJ1-5; TRBD1 might be the D (5 bases). Between the trimmed V and J ends, which lost 4 bases and 0 bases, there was a span of 7 bases. The CDR3 contains 14 residues. The germline gives CDR1 LGHDT, CDR2 YNNKEL (reference sequence). This CDR3 reads CASSRDSSNQPQHF. CDR3 DNA: TGTGCCAGCAGCCGTGACAGTAGCAATCAGCCCCAGCATTTT.

The CDR3 sequence: CASSLRLRNTGELFF. Written as DNA, the CDR3 is TGCGCCAGCAGCTTGCGACTTCGGAACACCGGGGAGCTGTTTTTT. The chain joins TRBV5-1 to TRBJ2-2; D not certain. Germline V gives CDR1 SGHRS, CDR2 YFSETQ. The germline V and J ends were trimmed by 1 base and 1 base, with 8 bases remaining between them. CDR3 size: 15 residues.

This clone turned up a few times. The chain is built from TRBV11-2 and TRBJ1-5, with TRBD1 identical over 7 bases. The V and J ends lost 5 bases and 4 bases, in that order; junction bases with no gene match: 2. This CDR3 is built from 13 residues. Germline assignment: CDR1 SGHAT and CDR2 FQNNGV. In DNA, the CDR3 is TGTGCCAGCAGCGTGGACAGGAATCAGCCCCAGCATTTT. This encodes CASSVDRNQPQHF. The full variable domain, its missing parts supplied by reference TRBV11-2 and TRBJ1-5, is EAGVAQSPRYKIIEKRQSVAFWCNPISGHATLYWYQQILGQGPKLLIQFQNNGVVDDSQLPKDRFSAERLKGVDSTLKIQPAKLEDSAVYLCASSVDRNQPQHFGDGTRLSIL.

Turning to this clone: The same CDR3 is also encoded by other DNA sequences in this sample. The chain employs TRBV9 and TRBJ1-4; D is unresolved. Per the germline V gene, CDR1 is SGDLS and CDR2 is YYNGEE. V gave up 0 bases and J gave up 8 bases, with 11 bases separating them. This CDR3 is built from 14 residues. The CDR3 loop reads CASSVGGLGEKLFF. CDR3 sequence (DNA): TGTGCCAGCAGCGTAGGAGGGCTAGGAGAAAAACTGTTTTTT.

This rearrangement joins TRBV5-4 to TRBJ2-5, with D perhaps TRBD1 (6 bases). V was clipped by 4 bases and J by 1 base, with 23 bases between them. The CDR3 covers 18 residues. CDR1 is SGHNT, CDR2 YYREEE, per germline (reference sequence). The CDR3 sequence is CASSLGGSGAVRQETQYF. CDR3 nucleotides: TGTGCCAGCAGCCTGGGCGGCTCAGGGGCAGTACGCCAAGAGACCCAGTACTTC.

This chain joins TRBV3-1 (or the pseudogene TRBV3-2) and TRBJ1-1; 7 nucleotides line up with TRBD1. V lost 2 bases and J lost 4; bases outside the gene matches: 4. The CDR3 loop spans 14 amino acids. CDR1 and CDR2 (germline): LGHDT, YNNKEL (reference sequence). This CDR3 is CASSQRTGSTEAFF. The CDR3 region has the DNA TGTGCCAGCAGCCAAAGGACAGGATCCACTGAAGCTTTCTTT.

The V call is TRBV5-1, the J call TRBJ2-5, with D possibly being TRBD1 (5 bases). This CDR3 has 13 residues. Trimming took 7 bases from V and 2 from J, leaving 12 bases between them. The V gene's germline CDR1 is SGHRS and CDR2 YFSETQ. In DNA form, the CDR3 reads TGCGCCAGCCGAGGACAACCGCAAGAGACCCAGTACTTC. Its translation: CASRGQPQETQYF.

The rearrangement joins TRBV6-1 to TRBJ2-5; 10 bases align to TRBD1. The CDR3 extends over 15 amino acids. The germline V gene encodes CDR1 MNHNS and CDR2 SASEGT. With V trimmed by 3 bases and J by 5 bases, 6 bases remained unmatched. As DNA, the CDR3 is TGTGCCAGCAGTGAGACAGGGGGCGGTAAGGAGACCCAGTACTTC. It translates to CASSETGGGKETQYF.

CDR3 bases: TGTGCCAGCAGCCCCCGGGGGGGCGAAAATGAGCAGTTCTTC. Amino acids: CASSPRGGENEQFF. The chain links TRBV5-4 to TRBJ2-1; TRBD2 agrees at 8 bases. The germline V gene encodes CDR1 SGHNT and CDR2 YYREEE (reference sequence). This CDR3 has 14 amino acids. The V gene end was trimmed by 4 bases and the J gene end by 7 bases; junction bases not matched to a gene: 7.

The V gene is TRBV7-9, the J gene TRBJ2-1; weak D call: TRBD1 (5 bases). CDR1 and CDR2 (germline): SEHNR, FQNEAQ (reference sequence). Trimming took 1 base from V and 4 from J, leaving 8 bases between them. CDR3 length: 14 amino acids. In DNA form, the CDR3 reads TGTGCCAGCAGCTTAGAGGGGCTATACAATGAGCAGTTCTTC. It encodes CASSLEGLYNEQFF.